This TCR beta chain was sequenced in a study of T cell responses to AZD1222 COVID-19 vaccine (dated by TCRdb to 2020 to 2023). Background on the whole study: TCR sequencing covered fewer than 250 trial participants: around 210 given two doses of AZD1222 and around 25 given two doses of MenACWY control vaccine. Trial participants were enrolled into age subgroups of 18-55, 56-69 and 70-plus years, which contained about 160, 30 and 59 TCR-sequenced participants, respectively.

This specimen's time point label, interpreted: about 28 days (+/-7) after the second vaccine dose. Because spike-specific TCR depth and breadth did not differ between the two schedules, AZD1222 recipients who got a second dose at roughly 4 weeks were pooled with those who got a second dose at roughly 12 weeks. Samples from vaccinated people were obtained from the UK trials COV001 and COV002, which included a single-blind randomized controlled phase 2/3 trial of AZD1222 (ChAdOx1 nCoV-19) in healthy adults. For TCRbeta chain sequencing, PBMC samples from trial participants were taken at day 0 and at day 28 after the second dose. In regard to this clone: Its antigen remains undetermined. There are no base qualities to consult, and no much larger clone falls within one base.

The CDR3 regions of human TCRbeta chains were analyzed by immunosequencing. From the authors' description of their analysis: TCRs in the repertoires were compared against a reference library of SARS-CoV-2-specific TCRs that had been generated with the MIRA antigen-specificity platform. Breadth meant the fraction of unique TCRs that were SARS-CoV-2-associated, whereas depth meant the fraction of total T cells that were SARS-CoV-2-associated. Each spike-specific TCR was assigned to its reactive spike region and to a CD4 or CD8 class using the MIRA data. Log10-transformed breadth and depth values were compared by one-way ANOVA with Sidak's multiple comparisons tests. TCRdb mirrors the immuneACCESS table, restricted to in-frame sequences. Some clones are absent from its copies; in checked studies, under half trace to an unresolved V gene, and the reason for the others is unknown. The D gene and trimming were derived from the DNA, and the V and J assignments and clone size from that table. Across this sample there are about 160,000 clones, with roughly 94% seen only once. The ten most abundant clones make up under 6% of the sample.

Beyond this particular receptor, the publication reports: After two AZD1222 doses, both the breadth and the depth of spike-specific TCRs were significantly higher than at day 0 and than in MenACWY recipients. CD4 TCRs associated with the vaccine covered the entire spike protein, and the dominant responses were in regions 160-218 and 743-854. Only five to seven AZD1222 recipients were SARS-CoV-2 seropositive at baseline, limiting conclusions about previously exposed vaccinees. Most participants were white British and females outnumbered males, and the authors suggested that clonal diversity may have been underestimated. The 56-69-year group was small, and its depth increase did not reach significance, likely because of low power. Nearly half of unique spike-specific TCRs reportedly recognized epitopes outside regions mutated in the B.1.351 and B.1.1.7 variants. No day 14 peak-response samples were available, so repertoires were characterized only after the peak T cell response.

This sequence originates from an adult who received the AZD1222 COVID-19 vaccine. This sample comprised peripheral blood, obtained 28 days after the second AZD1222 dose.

The CDR3 has the sequence CASSHGQTNQPQHF. The bases are TGTGCCAGCAGCCATGGACAGACCAATCAGCCCCAGCATTTT. The V gene is TRBV3-1 (or the pseudogene TRBV3-2) and the J gene is TRBJ1-5; the best D guess is TRBD1, with 6 bases matching. V sheds 3 bases and J sheds 3 bases, leaving 9 bases between their ends. Inclusive of the bounding cysteine and phenylalanine, the CDR3 is 14 residues long. Only the CDR3 portion is preserved as DNA: 42 bases, with reading frame beginning at the first base. In the germline V gene (reference sequence), CDR1 corresponds to LGHDT and CDR2 to YNNKEL.